This T cell receptor (delta chain) was recorded in a study of gamma-delta T cells after stem cell transplantation. The length of the CDR3 is 15 residues. CDR1 is GEAIGNYY, CDR2 EKD, per germline. V lost 0 bases and J 4 bases, leaving 14 bases between the germline ends. TCRdb re-analyzed the RT-PCR reads via CATT. The sample shows 1,500 to 2,500 delta-chain clones, approximately 13% of them seen only once. V gene TRDV2 combines with J gene TRDJ1; D not certain. Here the J gene was assigned by germline matching of the DNA, as TCRdb has none. The source is a human donor. It is not recorded whose cells these are; they may come from a transplant donor. Material: gamma-delta T cells. The CDR3 nucleotides read TGTGCCTGTGACACCGGGGCGATCGGAAACGATAAACTCATCTTT. Its translation is CACDTGAIGNDKLIF.